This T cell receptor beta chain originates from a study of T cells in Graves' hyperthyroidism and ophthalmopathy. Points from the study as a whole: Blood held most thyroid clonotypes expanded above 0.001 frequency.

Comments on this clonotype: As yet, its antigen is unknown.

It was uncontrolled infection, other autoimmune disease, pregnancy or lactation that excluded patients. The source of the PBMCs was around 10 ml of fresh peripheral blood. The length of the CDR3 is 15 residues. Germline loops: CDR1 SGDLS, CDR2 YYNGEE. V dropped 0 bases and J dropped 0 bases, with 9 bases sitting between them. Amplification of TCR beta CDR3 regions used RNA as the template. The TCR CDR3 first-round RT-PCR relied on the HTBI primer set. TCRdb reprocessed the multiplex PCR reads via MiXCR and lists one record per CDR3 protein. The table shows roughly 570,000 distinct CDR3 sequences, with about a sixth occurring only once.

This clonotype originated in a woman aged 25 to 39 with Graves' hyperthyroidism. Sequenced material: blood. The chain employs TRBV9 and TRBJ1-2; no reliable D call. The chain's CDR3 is CASSVAGSSNYGYTF. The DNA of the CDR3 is TGTGCCAGCAGCGTAGCGGGGTCTTCTAACTATGGCTACACCTTC.